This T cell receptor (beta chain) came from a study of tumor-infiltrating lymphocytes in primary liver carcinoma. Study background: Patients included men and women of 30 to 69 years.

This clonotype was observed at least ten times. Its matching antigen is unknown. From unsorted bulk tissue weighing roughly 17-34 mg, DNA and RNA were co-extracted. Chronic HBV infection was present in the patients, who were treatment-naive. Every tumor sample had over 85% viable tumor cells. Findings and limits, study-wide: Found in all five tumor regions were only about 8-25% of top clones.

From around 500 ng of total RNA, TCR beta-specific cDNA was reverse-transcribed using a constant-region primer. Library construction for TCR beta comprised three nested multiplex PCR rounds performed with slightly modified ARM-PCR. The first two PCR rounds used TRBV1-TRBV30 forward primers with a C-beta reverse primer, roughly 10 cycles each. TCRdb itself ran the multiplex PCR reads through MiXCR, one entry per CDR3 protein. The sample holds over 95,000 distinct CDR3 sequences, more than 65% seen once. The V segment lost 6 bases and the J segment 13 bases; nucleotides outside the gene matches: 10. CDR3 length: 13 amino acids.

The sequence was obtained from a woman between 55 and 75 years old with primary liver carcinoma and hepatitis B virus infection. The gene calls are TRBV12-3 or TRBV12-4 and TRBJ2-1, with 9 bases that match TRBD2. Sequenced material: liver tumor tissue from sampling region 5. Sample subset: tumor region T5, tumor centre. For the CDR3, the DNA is TGTGCCAGCAGCCTGACTAGCGGAACCCTACAGTTCTTC. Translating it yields CASSLTSGTLQFF.